This TCR beta chain appears in the sequencing data of a study of blood T cell repertoires in COVID-19 (dated by TCRdb to 2018 to 2020). Concerning the study at large: Samples from collaborators originated in the United States, Italy and Spain and spanned both the acute and convalescent phases of COVID-19. The prospective study material was composed of cDNA or gDNA derived from T cells, B-cell-depleted T cells, or PBMCs. The dataset comprised deeply sampled blood TCRbeta repertoires from subjects exposed to, actively infected with, or recovered from COVID-19. The repertoires were made available in a free public database intended to serve as a resource for research on the immune response to SARS-CoV-2. Samples were obtained from the ongoing ImmuneRACE study (first 160 participants) and from about 1,300 subjects provided by 6 global collaborators. A de-identified subject ID, COVID-19 status, age in years and sex were almost always included in the sample metadata. HLA class I and class II types, where available, came from metadata supplied by the sample provider rather than from assay-based typing.

Points the paper makes about the study in general: The amount of clinical and demographic metadata varied by source and participant and was provided uncurated.

Of note for this clone: This clone's antigen is unknown. No base qualities exist here, and no much larger clone lies one base off it.

From cysteine to phenylalanine, the CDR3 is 12 amino acids long. CDR3 DNA is the only sequence kept; it has 36 bases, read in frame from the first base. Looking up the germline V gene (reference sequence) yields CDR1 LGHDT and CDR2 YNNKEL. V is reduced by 1 base and J by 5 bases, leaving a spacing of 5 bases between them. TCRbeta CDR3 regions were amplified from genomic DNA by means of the immunoSEQ Assay, a bias-controlled multiplex PCR. On the study's bioinformatics: The number of nucleated cells in each sample was estimated from the amplification of reference gene primers within the assay. To quantify the absolute abundance of each unique TCRbeta CDR3 rearrangement, sequence reads were collapsed and filtered. For each sample, productive Simpson clonality was calculated by taking the square root of Simpson's diversity index across productive rearrangements. TCRdb re-hosts the immuneACCESS table, in-frame sequences only. Its copies lack some clones; in the studies checked, an unresolved V gene accounts for under half of them, and the cause for the rest is not known. V, J and clone size are taken as reported in that table, and D and trimming were inferred from the DNA itself. This sample holds 150,000 or so clones; 79% were observed only once. Of the sample, around 8.1% falls within the top ten clones.

One collaborating source in Seattle enrolled patients during active infection and followed them longitudinally through the course of disease. Whole blood was collected in K2EDTA tubes by collaborating institutions according to the institutions' own protocols. Collaborator samples were shipped for TCRbeta analysis as frozen whole blood, isolated PBMCs, or DNA extracted from either sample type. The TCR comes from a woman aged 55-69 years with COVID-19, enrolled during active disease. The sample consisted of peripheral blood. The chain employs TRBV3-1 (or the pseudogene TRBV3-2) and TRBJ2-5; no D gene call is confident. The CDR3: CASSQGYETQYF. The sequenced DNA is TGTGCCAGCAGCCAAGGCTACGAGACCCAGTACTTC.